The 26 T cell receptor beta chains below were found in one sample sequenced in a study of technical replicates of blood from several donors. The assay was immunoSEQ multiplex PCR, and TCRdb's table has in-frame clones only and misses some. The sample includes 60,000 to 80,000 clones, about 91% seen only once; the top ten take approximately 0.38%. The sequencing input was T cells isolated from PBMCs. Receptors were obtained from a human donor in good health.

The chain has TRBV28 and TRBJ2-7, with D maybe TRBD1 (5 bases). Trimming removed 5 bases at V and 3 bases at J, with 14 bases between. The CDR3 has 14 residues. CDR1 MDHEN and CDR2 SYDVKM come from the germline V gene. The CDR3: CASSRRQRSYEQYF. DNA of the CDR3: TGTGCCAGCAGTCGACGACAGAGAAGCTACGAGCAGTACTTC.

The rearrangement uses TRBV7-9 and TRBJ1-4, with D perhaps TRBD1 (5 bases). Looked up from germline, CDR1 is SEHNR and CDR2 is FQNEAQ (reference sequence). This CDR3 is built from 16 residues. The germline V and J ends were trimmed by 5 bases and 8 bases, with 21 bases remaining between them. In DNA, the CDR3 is TGTGCCAGCAGCCCCGACAGCAGGGAATTGGGCGAAAAACTGTTTTTT. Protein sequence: CASSPDSRELGEKLFF.

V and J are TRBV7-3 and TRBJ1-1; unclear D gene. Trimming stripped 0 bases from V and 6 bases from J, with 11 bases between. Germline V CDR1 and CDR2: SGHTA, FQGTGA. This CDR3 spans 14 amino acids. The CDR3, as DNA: TGTGCCAGCAGCTTAACTCCCGTGTCCTCTGAAGCTTTCTTT. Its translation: CASSLTPVSSEAFF. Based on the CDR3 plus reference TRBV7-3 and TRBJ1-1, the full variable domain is GAGVSQTPSNKVTEKGKYVELRCDPISGHTALYWYRQSLGQGPEFLIYFQGTGAADDSGLPNDRFFAVRPEGSVSTLKIQRTERGDSAVYLCASSLTPVSSEAFFGQGTRLTVV.

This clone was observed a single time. The DNA of the CDR3 is TGCGCCAGCAGCCAAGATGCGCTAGCGGGAGGGCCCGATACGCAGTATTTT. The encoded protein is CASSQDALAGGPDTQYF. This sequence joins TRBV4-3 and TRBJ2-3; 12 nucleotides align to TRBD2. Germline V lookup: CDR1 LGHNA, CDR2 YSLEER. There are 17 residues in the CDR3. After removal of 0 bases from V and 6 bases from J, the junction contained 7 bases not matched to a gene.

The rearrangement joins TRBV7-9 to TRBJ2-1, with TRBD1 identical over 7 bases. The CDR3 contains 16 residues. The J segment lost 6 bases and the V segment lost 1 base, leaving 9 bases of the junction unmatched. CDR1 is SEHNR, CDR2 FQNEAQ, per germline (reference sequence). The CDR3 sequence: CASSLVGQNPANEQFF. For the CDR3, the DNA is TGTGCCAGCAGCTTAGTGGGACAGAACCCTGCCAATGAGCAGTTCTTC.

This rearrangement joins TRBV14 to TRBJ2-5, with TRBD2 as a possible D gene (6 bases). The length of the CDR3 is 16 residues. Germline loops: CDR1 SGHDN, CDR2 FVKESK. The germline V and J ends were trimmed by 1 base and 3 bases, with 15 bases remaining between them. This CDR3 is CASSQVWSGEEETQYF. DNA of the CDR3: TGTGCCAGCAGCCAAGTCTGGTCGGGAGAGGAAGAGACCCAGTACTTC.

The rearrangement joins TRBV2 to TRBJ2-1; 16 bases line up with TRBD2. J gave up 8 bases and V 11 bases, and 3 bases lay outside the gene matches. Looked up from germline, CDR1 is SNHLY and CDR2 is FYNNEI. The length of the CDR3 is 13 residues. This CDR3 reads CAGGLAGGHEQFF. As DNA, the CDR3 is TGTGCCGGGGGACTAGCGGGAGGGCATGAGCAGTTCTTC.

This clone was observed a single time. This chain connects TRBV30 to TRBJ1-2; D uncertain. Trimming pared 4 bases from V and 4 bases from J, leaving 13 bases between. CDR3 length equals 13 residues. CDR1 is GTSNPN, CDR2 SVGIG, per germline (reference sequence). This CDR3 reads CAWTPPPLYGYTF. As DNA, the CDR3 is TGTGCCTGGACCCCTCCTCCCCTCTATGGCTACACCTTC.

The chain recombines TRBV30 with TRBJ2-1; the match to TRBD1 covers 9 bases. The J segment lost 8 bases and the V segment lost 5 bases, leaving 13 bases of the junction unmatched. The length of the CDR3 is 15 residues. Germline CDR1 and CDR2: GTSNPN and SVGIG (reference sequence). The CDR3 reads CAWYSLDRGNDEQFF. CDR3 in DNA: TGTGCCTGGTACTCGTTGGACAGGGGAAACGATGAGCAGTTCTTC.

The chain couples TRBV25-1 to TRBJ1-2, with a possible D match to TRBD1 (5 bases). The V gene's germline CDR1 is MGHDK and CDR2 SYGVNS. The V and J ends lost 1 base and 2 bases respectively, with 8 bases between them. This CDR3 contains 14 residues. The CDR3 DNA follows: TGTGCCAGCAGTGAATGGGGGGGAAACTATGGCTACACCTTC. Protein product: CASSEWGGNYGYTF.

The CDR3 loop is CTSSHCQETQYF. CDR3 DNA: TGCACCAGCAGTCACTGCCAAGAGACCCAGTACTTC. The chain uses TRBV1 and TRBJ2-5; the table names TRBD2, a call not compared with the DNA. TRBV1 is deemed a pseudogene. The CDR3 sequence is 12 residues long.

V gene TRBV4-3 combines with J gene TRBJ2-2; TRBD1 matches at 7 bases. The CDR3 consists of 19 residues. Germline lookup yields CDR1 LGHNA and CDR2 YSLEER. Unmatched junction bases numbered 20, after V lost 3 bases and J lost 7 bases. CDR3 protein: CASSQANRDRFILIGELFF. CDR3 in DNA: TGCGCCAGCAGCCAGGCGAACCGGGACAGATTTATTTTAATCGGGGAGCTGTTTTTT.

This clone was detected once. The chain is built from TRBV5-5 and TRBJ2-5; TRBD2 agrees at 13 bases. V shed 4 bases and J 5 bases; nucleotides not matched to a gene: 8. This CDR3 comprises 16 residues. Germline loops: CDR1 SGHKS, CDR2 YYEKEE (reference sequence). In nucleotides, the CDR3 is TGTGCCAGCAGCAATCGACTAGCGGGAGGATACGAGACCCAGTACTTC. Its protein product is CASSNRLAGGYETQYF.

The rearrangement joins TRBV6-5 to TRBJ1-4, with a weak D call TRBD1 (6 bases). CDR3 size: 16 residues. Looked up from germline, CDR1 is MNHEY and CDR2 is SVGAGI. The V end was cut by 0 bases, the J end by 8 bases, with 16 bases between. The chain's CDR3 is CASSYSIGQGKEKLFF. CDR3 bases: TGTGCCAGCAGTTACTCGATAGGCCAGGGGAAGGAAAAACTGTTTTTT.

DNA for the CDR3: TGTGCCAGTAGTGGTAACACCGCCTACGAGCAGTACTTC. Translation: CASSGNTAYEQYF. This chain connects TRBV19 to TRBJ2-7; D gene ambiguous. In germline, CDR1 is LNHDA, CDR2 SQIVND (reference sequence). V shed 5 bases and J shed 2 bases, with 10 bases lying between them. This CDR3 spans 13 amino acids.

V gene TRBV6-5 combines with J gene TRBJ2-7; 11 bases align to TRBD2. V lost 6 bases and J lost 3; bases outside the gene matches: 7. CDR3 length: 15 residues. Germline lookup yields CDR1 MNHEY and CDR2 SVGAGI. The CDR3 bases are TGTGCCAGCAGCCAGGGACTAGCGGATATCTACGAGCAGTACTTC. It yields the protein CASSQGLADIYEQYF.

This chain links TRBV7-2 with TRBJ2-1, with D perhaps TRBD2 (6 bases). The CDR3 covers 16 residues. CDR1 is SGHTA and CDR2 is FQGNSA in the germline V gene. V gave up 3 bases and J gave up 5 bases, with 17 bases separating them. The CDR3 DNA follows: TGTGCCAGCAGCTTCTTCCCCGGGAGAGCTGACAATGAGCAGTTCTTC. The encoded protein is CASSFFPGRADNEQFF.

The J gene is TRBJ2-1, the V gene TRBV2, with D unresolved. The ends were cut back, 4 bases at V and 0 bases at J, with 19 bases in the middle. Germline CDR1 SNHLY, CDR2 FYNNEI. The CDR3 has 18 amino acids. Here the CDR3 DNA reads TGTGCCAGCAGTGGGTACACAGAGAAAACGAGCTCCTACAATGAGCAGTTCTTC. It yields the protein CASSGYTEKTSSYNEQFF. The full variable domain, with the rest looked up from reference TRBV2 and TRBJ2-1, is EPEVTQTPSHQVTQMGQEVILRCVPISNHLYFYWYRQILGQKVEFLVSFYNNEISEKSEIFDDQFSVERPDGSNFTLKIRSTKLEDSAMYFCASSGYTEKTSSYNEQFFGPGTRLTVL.

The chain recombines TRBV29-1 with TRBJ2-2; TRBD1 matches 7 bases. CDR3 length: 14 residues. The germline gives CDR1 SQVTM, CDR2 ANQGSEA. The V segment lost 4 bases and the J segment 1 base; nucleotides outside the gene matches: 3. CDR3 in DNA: TGCAGCGTTGGGGGACAGATGAACACCGGGGAGCTGTTTTTT. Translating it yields CSVGGQMNTGELFF.

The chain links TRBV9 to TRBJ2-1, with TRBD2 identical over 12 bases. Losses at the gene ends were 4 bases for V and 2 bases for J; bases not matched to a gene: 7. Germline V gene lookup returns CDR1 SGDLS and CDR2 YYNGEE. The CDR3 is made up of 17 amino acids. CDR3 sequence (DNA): TGTGCCAGCAGCCCGGGAGGGACTAGCGGGCCCTACAATGAGCAGTTCTTC. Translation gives CASSPGGTSGPYNEQFF. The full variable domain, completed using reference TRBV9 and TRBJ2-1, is DSGVTQTPKHLITATGQRVTLRCSPRSGDLSVYWYQQSLDQGLQFLIQYYNGEERAKGNILERFSAQQFPDLHSELNLSSLELGDSALYFCASSPGGTSGPYNEQFFGPGTRLTVL.

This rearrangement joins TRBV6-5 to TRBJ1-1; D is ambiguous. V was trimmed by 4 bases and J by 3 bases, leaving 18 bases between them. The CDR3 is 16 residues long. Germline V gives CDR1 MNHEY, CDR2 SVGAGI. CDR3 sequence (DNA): TGTGCCAGCAGTTCTCAGGTACGGGAAGCGGACACTGAAGCTTTCTTT. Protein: CASSSQVREADTEAFF.

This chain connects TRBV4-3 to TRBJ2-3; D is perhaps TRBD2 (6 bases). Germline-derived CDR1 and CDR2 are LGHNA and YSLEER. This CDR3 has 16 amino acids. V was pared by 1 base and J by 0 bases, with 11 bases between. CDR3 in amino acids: CASSQGLGTSTDTQYF. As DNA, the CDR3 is TGCGCCAGCAGCCAAGGCCTTGGGACTAGCACAGATACGCAGTATTTT.

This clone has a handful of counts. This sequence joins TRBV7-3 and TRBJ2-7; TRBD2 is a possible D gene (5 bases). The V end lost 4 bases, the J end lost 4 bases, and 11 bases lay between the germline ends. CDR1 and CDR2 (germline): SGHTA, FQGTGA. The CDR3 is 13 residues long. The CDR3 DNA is TGTGCCAGCAGCTACTTTCGGGGTTACGAGCAGTACTTC. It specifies CASSYFRGYEQYF.

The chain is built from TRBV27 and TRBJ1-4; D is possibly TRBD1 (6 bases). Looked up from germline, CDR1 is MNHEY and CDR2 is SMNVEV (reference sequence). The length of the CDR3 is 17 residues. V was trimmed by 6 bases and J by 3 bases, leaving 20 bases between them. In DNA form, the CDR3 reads TGTGCCAGCAGCCCATTTGCCAGGGGATATGCTAATGAAAAACTGTTTTTT. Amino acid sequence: CASSPFARGYANEKLFF.

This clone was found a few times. CDR3 residues: CASSLGTGGAFF. For the CDR3, the DNA is TGTGCCAGCAGCTTAGGGACAGGGGGAGCTTTCTTT. The genes are TRBV7-6 and TRBJ1-1; 10 bases are a match to TRBD1. Trimming cost V 1 base and J 10 bases; bases outside gene matches: 0. Germline V gene sequence: CDR1 SGHVS, CDR2 FNYEAQ. The CDR3 extends over 12 amino acids.

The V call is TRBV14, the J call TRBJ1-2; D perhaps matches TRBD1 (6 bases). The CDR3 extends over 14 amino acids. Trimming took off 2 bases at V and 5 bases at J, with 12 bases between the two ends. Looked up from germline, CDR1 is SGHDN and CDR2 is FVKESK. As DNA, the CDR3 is TGTGCCAGCAGCCAATCCAGGGGTGGGTATGGCTACACCTTC. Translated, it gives CASSQSRGGYGYTF.